The T cell receptor (beta chain) described here comes from a study of blood T cells in healthy people across ages. Background on the study: About one barcoded TCR beta cDNA was captured per two T cells.

The CDR3 totals 10 residues. V was clipped by 5 bases and J by 7 bases, with 6 bases between them. The germline gives CDR1 DFQATT, CDR2 SNEGSKA (reference sequence). General study points: Estimates of total diversity, which came from one million sequenced T cells, were considered to be underestimates.

A few counts support this clonotype. No antigen is known for it. Combining a sample-barcoded 5' primer with a J-beta primer mix, a second PCR ran for about 7 to 11 cycles. TCRdb independently ran MiXCR on the 5' RACE reads; one entry per CDR3 protein. The sample yields approximately 1,000,000 distinct CDR3 sequences, roughly two fifths seen once. Sequencing was performed on blood. The chain joins TRBV20-1 to TRBJ2-1; D unresolved. The TCR comes from a young man in good health. DNA for the CDR3: TGCAGTGCTGTTACTAATGAGCAGTTCTTC. This translates into CSAVTNEQFF.